The sequence of this TCR beta chain was determined in a study of cytomegalovirus exposure and HLA in healthy donors. Turning to the study itself: The same platform was used for the 120 validation repertoires and the roughly 730 first-cohort repertoires, a later analysis reported. Study results and caveats: The study labeled approximately 150 TCR beta chains cytomegalovirus-associated. For most TCR sequences rarity was the rule, although some public TCRs occurred in many donors.

Generated by immunoSEQ multiplex PCR, the TCRdb table keeps only in-frame clones and is missing some. The data contain around 190,000 clones, about 85% of them singletons. V lost 6 bases, J lost 2 bases, and 3 bases stayed unmatched. Germline CDR1 and CDR2: SQVTM and ANQGSEA. The CDR3 sequence is 13 residues long. Turning to this clone: Its cognate antigen is unknown.

This receptor was obtained from a man between 18 and 29 years old in good health and CMV-seropositive. The specimen was PBMCs. V and J are TRBV29-1 and TRBJ1-3; 8 nucleotides align to TRBD1. The CDR3 sequence: CSVTDRAGNTIYF. CDR3 nucleotides: TGCAGCGTGACGGACAGGGCTGGAAACACCATATATTTT.